Following are 6 T cell receptor beta chains from one sample sequenced in a study of PD-1 blockade in mismatch repair-deficient tumors. TCRdb's copy holds only in-frame clones and misses some; the assay was immunoSEQ multiplex PCR. In the table there are 50,000 to 75,000 clones, about 87% of which are singletons. The source was peripheral blood, collected 52 weeks after starting pembrolizumab. All receptors come from an adult with mismatch repair-deficient cancer.

Written as DNA, the CDR3 is TGTGCCAGCAGCTCCGGGACTACAACAGATACGCAGTATTTT. Its protein product is CASSSGTTTDTQYF. The chain recombines TRBV13 with TRBJ2-3; 7 bases are a match to TRBD2. CDR3 length: 14 residues. The V gene's germline CDR1 is PRHDT and CDR2 FYEKMQ (reference sequence). With V trimmed by 4 bases and J by 3 bases, 4 bases remained unmatched. Full variable domain (rest looked up from reference TRBV13 and TRBJ2-3): AAGVIQSPRHLIKEKRETATLKCYPIPRHDTVYWYQQGPGQDPQFLISFYEKMQSDKGSIPDRFSAQQFSDYHSELNMSSLELGDSALYFCASSSGTTTDTQYFGPGTRLTVL.

This chain uses TRBV18 with TRBJ1-1; 9 nucleotides line up with TRBD1. The CDR3 extends over 14 amino acids. The junction had 3 bases not matched to a gene; V was cut back by 3 bases and J by 4 bases. Germline CDR1 is KGHSH and CDR2 is LQKENI. Here the CDR3 reads CASSPKDRGTEAFF. The CDR3 bases are TGTGCCAGCTCACCCAAGGACAGGGGCACTGAAGCTTTCTTT.

This CDR3 is CSVAGGSTGELFF. CDR3 DNA sequence: TGCAGCGTTGCAGGGGGCAGCACCGGGGAGCTGTTTTTT. J is TRBJ2-2 and V is TRBV29-1; 8 bases fit TRBD1. V shed 4 bases, J shed 4 bases, and the junction held 2 bases outside the gene matches. Germline-derived CDR1 and CDR2 are SQVTM and ANQGSEA. The CDR3 is 13 residues long.

The chain is built from TRBV6-5 and TRBJ2-7; no reliable D call. The germline CDR1 and CDR2 sequences are MNHEY and SVGAGI. V shed 8 bases and J shed 4 bases, with 9 bases lying between them. This CDR3 contains 11 residues. CDR3: CASGRSYEQYF. CDR3 DNA: TGTGCCAGCGGAAGGAGTTACGAGCAGTACTTC.

The rearrangement links TRBV19 to TRBJ1-5, with a tentative D call TRBD1 (5 bases). Germline CDR1 reads LNHDA; CDR2 reads SQIVND (reference sequence). V lost 6 bases and J lost 6, with 12 bases in between. This CDR3 comprises 13 residues. The CDR3 loop reads CASSPWDAQPQHF. The CDR3 DNA follows: TGTGCCAGTAGCCCGTGGGACGCTCAGCCCCAGCATTTT.

The chain couples TRBV4-1 to TRBJ2-5, with 9 bases aligning to TRBD1. This CDR3 spans 16 amino acids. V shed 2 bases, J shed 5 bases, and the junction held 9 bases outside the gene matches. CDR1 and CDR2 (germline): MGHRA, YSYEKL. The CDR3 coding sequence is TGCGCCAGCAGCCAAATGACAGGGGGAGTCGGGGAGACCCAGTACTTC. It codes for CASSQMTGGVGETQYF.